This T cell receptor beta chain was sequenced during a study of blood T cells in healthy people across ages. Primers used in a second PCR of about 6 to 11 cycles were a sample-barcoded 5' primer and a J-beta primer mix. TCRdb independently ran MiXCR on the 5' RACE reads; one entry per CDR3 protein. The sample shows around 580,000 distinct CDR3 sequences, about 45% of them seen only once. This clonotype was picked up a small number of times. Its antigen is undetermined. The CDR3 spans 13 residues. Trimming pared 2 bases from V and 8 bases from J, leaving 9 bases between. The V gene's germline CDR1 is MNHEY and CDR2 SVGAGI. Each sample yielded at least 6 micrograms of PBMC total RNA. General study points: Conclusively comparing naive with antigen-experienced cells was impossible with unsorted PBMCs.

The J gene is TRBJ1-4, the V gene TRBV6-5, with no clear D. The TCR sequence derives from a man older than 75 in good health. What was sequenced was blood. Written as DNA, the CDR3 is TGTGCCAGCAGTTACAGGGAAGCCGAAAAACTGTTTTTT. It specifies CASSYREAEKLFF.